This TCR beta chain was recorded in a study of blood T cells in healthy people across ages. Germline V lookup: CDR1 ENHRY, CDR2 SYGVKD. The CDR3 is 14 residues long. Trimming took 0 bases from V and 4 from J, leaving 9 bases between them. For every donor, a draw yielded around 10 milliliters of peripheral blood. For the second PCR, which ran for 7 to 11 cycles, a sample-barcoded 5' primer and a J-beta primer mix were used. Sequencing recovered at least 3 million CDR3-containing paired-end reads from each sample. MiXCR, run by TCRdb on the 5' RACE reads, gives a single entry per CDR3 protein. This sample has approximately 1.5 million distinct CDR3 sequences, with roughly two fifths found just once.

The TCR was taken from a woman in her late teens or twenties in good health. The chain is built from TRBV10-3 and TRBJ1-2; unclear D gene. Sequencing input: blood. CDR3 residues: CAISESEASYGYTF. DNA of the CDR3: TGTGCCATCAGTGAGTCAGAAGCTAGCTATGGCTACACCTTC.